What follows are 29 T cell receptor beta chains derived from one specimen sequenced in a study of beta chain features in type 1 diabetes. Study observations and caveats: Shortening of TCRB CDR3s, moderate but significant, appeared in all four CD4+ subsets of Type 1 diabetes patients.

The investigators reverse transcribed all of the isolated RNA, so they sequenced expressed TCRB transcripts. Clones were read by immunoSEQ multiplex PCR, and TCRdb kept only the in-frame ones, dropping some. The data hold 680,000 or so clones, with around 15% observed a single time. No antigen is known for these receptors. Sequenced sample: naive CD4+ T cells from blood. The receptors shown here come from a man aged 18 to 29 with type 1 diabetes.

The rearrangement links TRBV7-3 to TRBJ2-1, with TRBD2 matching over 8 bases. Germline CDR1 reads SGHTA; CDR2 reads FQGTGA. The length of the CDR3 is 15 residues. V lost 2 bases to trimming and J lost 6 bases; unmatched junction nucleotides: 6. The CDR3 loop is CASSLAAGVLNEQFF. In DNA, the CDR3 is TGTGCCAGCAGCTTAGCAGCGGGGGTACTCAATGAGCAGTTCTTC.

The chain carries TRBV5-1 and TRBJ1-1; D not certain. The germline V gene has CDR1 SGHRS and CDR2 YFSETQ. This CDR3 is built from 17 residues. Trimming took off 4 bases at V and 2 bases at J, with 21 bases between the two ends. CDR3 DNA sequence: TGCGCCAGCAGCGTCCCGCGGAGTCTCGGCAGTAACACTGAAGCTTTCTTT. Protein sequence: CASSVPRSLGSNTEAFF.

The chain combines TRBV5-1 with TRBJ1-2, with 8 bases lining up with TRBD1. The germline CDR1 and CDR2 sequences are SGHRS and YFSETQ. This CDR3 has 17 residues. The V and J ends lost 0 bases and 6 bases, in that order; junction bases with no gene match: 13. CDR3 DNA sequence: TGCGCCAGCAGCTTGGTTATCGTGTCAGGGGGACAGGATGGCTACACCTTC. Translation gives CASSLVIVSGGQDGYTF.

This clone has only a few counts. The chain employs TRBV10-3 and TRBJ2-7; the match to TRBD1 covers 7 bases. Germline V gives CDR1 ENHRY, CDR2 SYGVKD. There are 15 residues in the CDR3. Unmatched junction bases numbered 8, after V lost 4 bases and J lost 2 bases. The CDR3 spells CAISGEQGLTYEQYF. The CDR3, as DNA: TGTGCCATCAGTGGGGAACAGGGGCTGACCTACGAGCAGTACTTC.

This chain connects TRBV6-1 to TRBJ1-4, with 8 bases aligning to TRBD1. The CDR3 is made up of 15 amino acids. CDR1 is MNHNS and CDR2 is SASEGT in the germline V gene. The V and J ends lost 6 bases and 7 bases, in that order; junction bases with no gene match: 10. CDR3 region: CASSLDREGSEKLFF. The CDR3 DNA reads as TGTGCCAGCAGCTTGGACAGGGAGGGCAGTGAAAAACTGTTTTTT.

This clone has just a few counts. This chain links TRBV29-1 with TRBJ2-7; TRBD1 matches at 7 bases. CDR3 size: 14 residues. Germline loops: CDR1 SQVTM, CDR2 ANQGSEA. The V segment lost 6 bases and the J segment 5 bases; nucleotides outside the gene matches: 13. The CDR3 DNA reads TGCAGCGTCCCCAGGACCCAGACAGGGAACGAGCAGTACTTC. Translated, it gives CSVPRTQTGNEQYF.

As regards this clone: This specimen includes other DNA sequences encoding the same CDR3. The rearrangement links TRBV30 to TRBJ2-3, with TRBD2 matching over 7 bases. Germline trimming cut 0 bases from V and 9 bases from J; bases unmatched to any gene: 0. This CDR3 has 11 residues. Germline CDR1 is GTSNPN and CDR2 is SVGIG (reference sequence). For the CDR3, the DNA is TGTGCCTGGAGTGTGGGGGGGACGCAGTATTTT. Protein product: CAWSVGGTQYF.

The chain links TRBV12-5 to TRBJ2-6; D call uncertain. The CDR3 extends over 13 amino acids. Trimming stripped 3 bases from V and 4 bases from J, with 4 bases between. Germline assignment: CDR1 LGHNT and CDR2 FRNRAP. Here the CDR3 reads CASGFSGANVLTF. In DNA, the CDR3 is TGTGCTAGTGGTTTTTCGGGGGCCAACGTCCTGACTTTC.

This clone was seen more than once but under ten times. V and J are TRBV4-1 and TRBJ1-3, with D hard to call. Trimming cost V 0 bases and J 2 bases, with 5 bases left between them. Germline V CDR1 and CDR2: MGHRA, YSYEKL. CDR3 length: 14 residues. CDR3 DNA sequence: TGCGCCAGCAGCCAAGAAGTAGCTGGAAACACCATATATTTT. This gives the protein CASSQEVAGNTIYF.

This clone was recorded at least ten times. The chain is built from TRBV13 and TRBJ2-1, with D unclear. V lost 5 bases and J lost 7, with 12 bases in between. The CDR3 spans 13 residues. The germline gives CDR1 PRHDT, CDR2 FYEKMQ (reference sequence). CDR3 sequence (DNA): TGTGCCAGCAGCCCCCGCCTCGAGAATGAGCAGTTCTTC. Its translation is CASSPRLENEQFF.

This clone was seen a handful of times. The CDR3 DNA follows: TGTGCCAGCAGAGCCTCCGGGGGTCATGGCTACACCTTC. Protein sequence: CASRASGGHGYTF. The chain joins TRBV9 to TRBJ1-2; possible D gene TRBD1, 5 bases. CDR3 length: 13 amino acids. Germline CDR1 is SGDLS and CDR2 is YYNGEE. The germline V and J ends were trimmed by 5 bases and 6 bases, with 14 bases remaining between them.

This clone was counted only a few times. The chain links TRBV4-1 to TRBJ1-5, with D possibly TRBD1 on 5 matching bases. CDR1 is MGHRA, CDR2 YSYEKL, per germline. Trimming removed 5 bases from V and 2 bases from J, with 13 bases in between. The length of the CDR3 is 15 residues. The DNA of the CDR3 is TGCGCCAGCAGCGCGCAGGGTGTCGGCAATCAGCCCCAGCATTTT. Its protein product is CASSAQGVGNQPQHF.

This clone has just a few counts. The gene calls are TRBV12-5 and TRBJ2-2; D not resolved. The CDR3 has 12 residues. The germline V gene has CDR1 LGHNT and CDR2 FRNRAP. V was trimmed by 0 bases and J by 6 bases, leaving 2 bases between them. CDR3 bases: TGTGCTAGTGGTTTGGTCTCCGGGGAGCTGTTTTTT. This encodes CASGLVSGELFF. Supplemented by reference TRBV12-5 and TRBJ2-2, the full variable domain reads DARVTQTPRHKVTEMGQEVTMRCQPILGHNTVFWYRQTMMQGLELLAYFRNRAPLDDSGMPKDRFSAEMPDATLATLKIQPSEPRDSAVYFCASGLVSGELFFGEGSRLTVL.

This clone was observed a handful of times. The genes are TRBV28 and TRBJ1-2, with D possibly matching TRBD1 (6 bases). This CDR3 region has 13 residues. Trimming removed 10 bases from V and 0 bases from J, with 12 bases in between. Germline V gene sequence: CDR1 MDHEN, CDR2 SYDVKM. The chain's CDR3 is CATGRTANYGYTF. The CDR3 nucleotides read TGTGCCACCGGTCGGACAGCTAACTATGGCTACACCTTC.

This clone was observed a few times. An end of the junction differs from the germline gene, which may be a read error. V gene TRBV7-2 combines with J gene TRBJ1-2; D perhaps matches TRBD1 (5 bases). CDR1 and CDR2 (germline): SGHTA, FQGNSA. CDR3 length equals 13 residues. CDR3 bases: TGTGCCAGCCGCTTGGGGGGAGACTATGGCTACACCTTC. Amino acids: CASRLGGDYGYTF.

V is TRBV6-1 and J is TRBJ2-2, with D maybe TRBD2 (5 bases). CDR3 length: 13 amino acids. CDR1 is MNHNS and CDR2 is SASEGT in the germline V gene. V was cut by 6 bases and J by 7 bases, with 12 bases left in between. In DNA, the CDR3 is TGTGCCAGCAGCCCCGGGGTGGTCGGGGAGCTGTTTTTT. This gives the protein CASSPGVVGELFF.

This chain uses TRBV7-2 with TRBJ2-7; 7 bases are a match to TRBD1. The V segment lost 5 bases and the J segment 2 bases; nucleotides outside the gene matches: 9. The germline V gene has CDR1 SGHTA and CDR2 FQGNSA. The CDR3 sequence is 15 residues long. The CDR3 region has the DNA TGTGCCAGCAGCGCCCAGGGACAGCCTCCCTACGAGCAGTACTTC. Its protein is CASSAQGQPPYEQYF.

This clone was observed a few times. This chain links TRBV7-8 with TRBJ1-1; D not certain. From germline, CDR1 is SGHVS and CDR2 FQNEAQ. This CDR3 contains 13 residues. The V and J ends lost 6 bases and 0 bases respectively, with 8 bases between them. The CDR3 loop reads CASRITVNTEAFF. Written as DNA, the CDR3 is TGTGCCAGCAGAATTACAGTGAACACTGAAGCTTTCTTT.

J is TRBJ2-1 and V is TRBV28; 13 positions match TRBD2. The CDR3 extends over 17 amino acids. Trimming cost V 3 bases and J 4 bases; bases outside gene matches: 6. Germline values: CDR1 MDHEN, CDR2 SYDVKM. The CDR3 DNA reads TGTGCCAGCAGTTTCCGACTAGCGGGGGGACGATACAATGAGCAGTTCTTC. It codes for CASSFRLAGGRYNEQFF.

This clone occurred a few times. Different DNA sequences within this sample yield the same CDR3. The V call is TRBV5-6, the J call TRBJ2-7; the D is unclear. Germline CDR1 is SGHDT and CDR2 is YYEEEE. CDR3 size: 11 residues. Trimming left V 4 bases short and J 4 bases short, with 6 bases between. As DNA, the CDR3 is TGTGCCAGCAGCCTAAATTACGAGCAGTACTTC. Its protein product is CASSLNYEQYF.

This clone was counted a few times. The rearrangement joins TRBV30 to TRBJ2-1; no reliable D call. With 2 bases removed from V and 0 bases from J, the gap between germline ends came to 5 bases. The length of the CDR3 is 13 residues. Germline V gene sequence: CDR1 GTSNPN, CDR2 SVGIG (reference sequence). CDR3 loop: CAWSQPSYNEQFF. The CDR3 DNA reads TGTGCCTGGAGTCAACCCTCCTACAATGAGCAGTTCTTC.

This clone was counted a few times. This rearrangement joins TRBV7-9 to TRBJ1-4; D is perhaps TRBD1 (5 bases). Germline-derived CDR1 and CDR2 are SEHNR and FQNEAQ (reference sequence). V gave up 5 bases and J gave up 2 bases, with 18 bases separating them. This CDR3 contains 17 residues. The CDR3 protein is CASSPLGGVATNEKLFF. The CDR3 bases are TGTGCCAGCAGCCCCCTGGGGGGAGTAGCGACTAATGAAAAACTGTTTTTT. The entire variable domain, with the rest obtained from reference TRBV7-9 and TRBJ1-4, is as follows: DTGVSQNPRHKITKRGQNVTFRCDPISEHNRLYWYRQTLGQGPEFLTYFQNEAQLEKSRLLSDRFSAERPKGSFSTLEIQRTEQGDSAMYLCASSPLGGVATNEKLFFGSGTQLSVL.

This clone showed up just a few times. The chain is built from TRBV6-5 and TRBJ2-7; TRBD1 or TRBD2 may be the D gene (6 bases each). Trimming took 6 bases from V and 4 from J, leaving 19 bases between them. The length of the CDR3 is 15 residues. Looked up from germline, CDR1 is MNHEY and CDR2 is SVGAGI. The CDR3 region is CASRAARGRIYEQYF. The DNA of the CDR3 is TGTGCCAGCAGAGCTGCGAGGGGGAGGATATACGAGCAGTACTTC.

The chain uses TRBV6-5 and TRBJ1-4; a weak D match, TRBD1 (5 bases). CDR1 is MNHEY, CDR2 SVGAGI, per germline. The CDR3 is 14 residues long. Trimming took off 4 bases at V and 4 bases at J, with 10 bases between the two ends. CDR3 bases: TGTGCCAGCAGTTCGGGACGAGTTAATGAAAAACTGTTTTTT. It is translated as CASSSGRVNEKLFF.

This clone was counted only a few times. The chain recombines TRBV5-1 with TRBJ2-7; D is possibly TRBD1 (6 bases). Germline CDR1 is SGHRS and CDR2 is YFSETQ. The V end lost 3 bases, the J end lost 4 bases, and 14 bases lay between the germline ends. The CDR3 sequence is 14 residues long. The CDR3 reads CASSSGTPRYEQYF. CDR3 in DNA: TGCGCCAGCAGCTCCGGGACACCTAGATACGAGCAGTACTTC.

The rearrangement uses TRBV7-4 and TRBJ2-1, with 7 bases that match TRBD1. The V gene end was trimmed by 5 bases and the J gene end by 3 bases; junction bases not matched to a gene: 7. The length of the CDR3 is 15 residues. Germline V gene data show CDR1 as SGHVT and CDR2 as SQSDAQ. CDR3 nucleotides: TGTGCCAGCAGCCCCGACAGGGTGTGCTACAATGAGCAGTTCTTC. Its protein is CASSPDRVCYNEQFF.

The chain links TRBV6-6 to TRBJ1-5; a weak D match, TRBD1 (5 bases). This CDR3 is 13 amino acids long. Germline values: CDR1 MNHNY, CDR2 SVGAGI (reference sequence). With 7 bases removed from V and 7 bases from J, the gap between germline ends came to 14 bases. The CDR3 DNA reads TGTGCCAGCAAACAAGGGGTAGGACAGCCCCAGCATTTT. Translating it yields CASKQGVGQPQHF.

The J gene is TRBJ1-1, the V gene TRBV19; 7 bases align to TRBD1. The V and J ends lost 6 bases and 2 bases, in that order; junction bases with no gene match: 3. Germline lookup yields CDR1 LNHDA and CDR2 SQIVND (reference sequence). This CDR3 is 13 amino acids long. The CDR3 sequence: CASRGQFNTEAFF. The CDR3 coding sequence is TGTGCCAGTAGGGGACAGTTCAACACTGAAGCTTTCTTT.

This sequence joins TRBV27 and TRBJ2-6; no clear D gene. The length of the CDR3 is 14 residues. Between the trimmed V and J ends, which lost 6 bases and 4 bases, there was a span of 10 bases. Germline assignment: CDR1 MNHEY and CDR2 SMNVEV (reference sequence). CDR3 sequence reads: CASRAFGGANVLTF. CDR3 nucleotides: TGTGCCAGCAGAGCCTTTGGGGGGGCCAACGTCCTGACTTTC.